These 20 T cell receptor beta chains were all obtained from the same sample, sequenced in a study of blood T cell repertoires in COVID-19. TCRdb's table, derived via immunoSEQ multiplex PCR, lists solely in-frame clones and lacks some. The sample has about 150,000 clones, approximately 73% seen once. Input material: peripheral blood. The origin of the receptors is a man aged 55 to 70 with acute or convalescent COVID-19.

The table lists this clone with a few counts. The rearrangement links TRBV13 to TRBJ2-1; 10 bases line up with TRBD1. The germline gives CDR1 PRHDT, CDR2 FYEKMQ (reference sequence). The CDR3 runs 14 residues. V lost 5 bases, J lost 8 bases, and 6 bases stayed unmatched. Written as DNA, the CDR3 is TGTGCCAGCAGCCCAGGGACAGGGGTGGATGAGCAGTTCTTC. It translates to CASSPGTGVDEQFF.

On this clone: Germline is not matched at one junction end, which may reflect a read error. The rearrangement uses TRBV7-2 and TRBJ2-7, with 8 bases that match TRBD1. CDR1 is SGHTA and CDR2 is FQGNSA in the germline V gene. This CDR3 has 13 amino acids. The CDR3 region is CASSLESRDRNTF. The CDR3 DNA is TGTGCCAGCAGCTTAGAGTCCCGGGACAGGAATACTTTC.

This chain uses TRBV5-4 with TRBJ1-2; 10 positions match TRBD1. Germline V gene data show CDR1 as SGHNT and CDR2 as YYREEE (reference sequence). The trim removed 4 bases at V and 0 bases at J, leaving 3 bases unmatched. CDR3 size: 15 residues. In nucleotides, the CDR3 is TGTGCCAGCAGCCGGGGGACAGGGGCTAACTATGGCTACACCTTC. Protein sequence: CASSRGTGANYGYTF.

The V and J genes are TRBV29-1 and TRBJ2-7; 8 bases agree with TRBD1. The CDR3 covers 14 residues. Germline lookup yields CDR1 SQVTM and CDR2 ANQGSEA. The V segment lost 1 base and the J segment 6 bases; nucleotides outside the gene matches: 8. This CDR3 reads CSVEGRGRSGEQYF. The CDR3 DNA sequence: TGCAGCGTTGAAGGCAGGGGGCGCAGTGGCGAGCAGTACTTC.

The CDR3 DNA is TGTGCCAGCAGTTCCTCAGCCGGAGGGAATCAGCCCCAGCATTTT. It translates to CASSSSAGGNQPQHF. The chain couples TRBV28 to TRBJ1-5; D not certain. V was clipped by 4 bases and J by 4 bases, with 14 bases between them. Per germline, CDR1 MDHEN and CDR2 SYDVKM. The CDR3 has 15 amino acids.

The V call is TRBV28, the J call TRBJ2-7; 8 bases fit TRBD2. The CDR3 is made up of 16 amino acids. CDR1 is MDHEN, CDR2 SYDVKM, per germline. J was trimmed by 9 bases and V by 6 bases; bases with no gene match: 19. This chain's CDR3 is CASSPRVGSGASGQYF. For the CDR3, the DNA is TGTGCCAGCAGCCCTCGTGTTGGTAGCGGGGCATCTGGGCAGTACTTC. The whole variable domain, remainder taken from reference TRBV28 and TRBJ2-7, is DVKVTQSSRYLVKRTGEKVFLECVQDMDHENMFWYRQDPGLGLRLIYFSYDVKMKEKGDIPEGYSVSREKKERFSLILESASTNQTSMYLCASSPRVGSGASGQYFGPGTRLTVT.

The chain couples TRBV19 to TRBJ1-3; 7 bases fit TRBD1. CDR3 length: 16 residues. Trimming removed 7 bases from V and 2 bases from J; junction bases left unmatched: 11. Germline CDR1 and CDR2: LNHDA and SQIVND (reference sequence). CDR3 amino acids: CASNPTGNHAGNTIYF. The DNA of the CDR3 is TGTGCCAGTAACCCGACAGGGAATCATGCTGGAAACACCATATATTTT.

V usage is TRBV27 and J usage is TRBJ2-7; 8 bases line up with TRBD1. Germline V gene sequence: CDR1 MNHEY, CDR2 SMNVEV (reference sequence). This CDR3 has 14 residues. The ends lost 3 bases at V and 8 bases at J; junction bases unmatched: 9. CDR3 bases: TGTGCCAGCAGTTTGGGGACAGGAGCATACCAGCAGTACTTC. This encodes CASSLGTGAYQQYF.

For this clone: Different DNA sequences within this sample yield the same CDR3. The genes are TRBV5-1 and TRBJ2-1, with 10 nucleotides matching TRBD2. CDR3 length: 18 amino acids. Unmatched junction bases numbered 6, after V lost 0 bases and J lost 0 bases. The germline V gene encodes CDR1 SGHRS and CDR2 YFSETQ. The CDR3 sequence is CASSLGTSGASSYNEQFF. The CDR3 region has the DNA TGCGCCAGCAGCTTGGGAACTAGCGGGGCTAGCTCCTACAATGAGCAGTTCTTC.

The V gene is TRBV7-6, the J gene TRBJ2-2; 14 bases are shared with TRBD2. Germline CDR1 SGHVS, CDR2 FNYEAQ. This CDR3 is built from 16 residues. Losses at the gene ends were 4 bases for V and 6 bases for J; bases not matched to a gene: 4. The CDR3 nucleotides read TGTGCCAGCAGCTCCGGACTAGCGGGAGGATCCGGGGAGCTGTTTTTT. This gives the protein CASSSGLAGGSGELFF.

The CDR3 DNA follows: TGCGCCAGCAGCTTAGAAGGAGCGTGGGAGACCCAGTACTTC. This codes for CASSLEGAWETQYF. The V call is TRBV5-1, the J call TRBJ2-5; D ambiguous. The CDR3 runs to 14 residues. Germline CDR1 is SGHRS and CDR2 is YFSETQ. The ends were cut back, 2 bases at V and 5 bases at J, with 13 bases in the middle.

This chain connects TRBV5-6 to TRBJ1-5, with 8 bases aligning to TRBD1. Germline assignment: CDR1 SGHDT and CDR2 YYEEEE. CDR3 size: 15 residues. V shed 1 base and J 3 bases; nucleotides not matched to a gene: 3. The CDR3 is CASSLSDRANQPQHF. Here the CDR3 DNA reads TGTGCCAGCAGCTTGTCGGACAGGGCCAATCAGCCCCAGCATTTT. Complete variable domain (other parts from reference TRBV5-6 and TRBJ1-5): DAGVTQSPTHLIKTRGQQVTLRCSPKSGHDTVSWYQQALGQGPQFIFQYYEEEERQRGNFPDRFSGHQFPNYSSELNVNALLLGDSALYLCASSLSDRANQPQHFGDGTRLSIL.

This clone appeared once. The genes are TRBV7-6 and TRBJ2-1, with TRBD2 identical over 8 bases. The CDR3 runs to 14 residues. Germline V gives CDR1 SGHVS, CDR2 FNYEAQ. J lost 9 bases, V lost 4 bases, and 8 bases had no gene match. The CDR3 bases are TGTGCCAGCAGCTCGGGACTAGTGGGGACTGAGCAGTTCTTC. It encodes CASSSGLVGTEQFF.

The CDR3 region is CSVGVREITDTQYF. CDR3 bases: TGCAGCGTTGGGGTGCGGGAGATCACAGATACGCAGTATTTT. The rearrangement uses TRBV29-1 and TRBJ2-3; 7 nucleotides agree with TRBD2. The CDR3 totals 14 residues. J gave up 2 bases and V 4 bases, and 6 bases lay outside the gene matches. Per germline, CDR1 SQVTM and CDR2 ANQGSEA.

Here the CDR3 DNA reads TGTGCCAGCAGCCCACTGGGGACAGCTAGCAATCAGCCCCAGCATTTT. Its translation is CASSPLGTASNQPQHF. This chain uses TRBV7-8 with TRBJ1-5, with 7 bases identical to TRBD1. CDR3 size: 16 residues. In germline, CDR1 is SGHVS, CDR2 FQNEAQ. V shed 5 bases, J shed 0 bases, and the junction held 7 bases outside the gene matches.

The chain is built from TRBV2 and TRBJ2-7; 9 bases map to TRBD1. This CDR3 is 13 amino acids long. The V segment lost 8 bases and the J segment 4 bases; nucleotides outside the gene matches: 6. Germline values: CDR1 SNHLY, CDR2 FYNNEI. The CDR3 DNA reads TGTGCCAGCGGCGGGACAGGGCCATACGAGCAGTACTTC. It specifies CASGGTGPYEQYF.

V usage is TRBV11-3 and J usage is TRBJ2-1; TRBD2 agrees at 8 bases. CDR3 size: 18 residues. Trimming at V came to 1 base and at J to 9 bases, leaving 17 bases not matched to a gene. Germline loops: CDR1 SGHNT, CDR2 YENEEA. The CDR3 DNA sequence: TGTGCCAGCAGCTTAGGGTTCAACATCGCGGGAGGATATAGTGAGCAGTTCTTC. This translates into CASSLGFNIAGGYSEQFF.

The chain joins TRBV5-1 to TRBJ1-4, with TRBD1 as a possible D gene (5 bases). CDR1 and CDR2 from the germline V gene are SGHRS and YFSETQ. This CDR3 is built from 14 residues. The V gene lost 1 base and the J gene lost 8 bases, with 12 bases spanning the gap. The CDR3 bases are TGCGCCAGCAGCTTGTCAGGGTTGGAAGAAAAACTGTTTTTT. Protein product: CASSLSGLEEKLFF.

This clone has more than one count but fewer than ten. J is TRBJ2-7 and V is TRBV5-1; D possibly corresponds to TRBD1 (6 bases). The CDR3 sequence is 16 residues long. The V end lost 2 bases, the J end lost 7 bases, and 22 bases lay between the germline ends. The germline gives CDR1 SGHRS, CDR2 YFSETQ. Here the CDR3 DNA reads TGCGCCAGCAGCTTTACCGGGACACTTGAGAGGGGGGAGCAGTACTTC. Translating gives CASSFTGTLERGEQYF. Complete variable domain (other parts from reference TRBV5-1 and TRBJ2-7): KAGVTQTPRYLIKTRGQQVTLSCSPISGHRSVSWYQQTPGQGLQFLFEYFSETQRNKGNFPGRFSGRQFSNSRSEMNVSTLELGDSALYLCASSFTGTLERGEQYFGPGTRLTVT.

V gene TRBV6-5 combines with J gene TRBJ2-7; D is perhaps TRBD2 (7 bases). The CDR3 contains 15 residues. Looked up from germline, CDR1 is MNHEY and CDR2 is SVGAGI. The germline V and J ends were trimmed by 7 bases and 7 bases, with 23 bases remaining between them. CDR3 nucleotides: TGTGCCAGCACCGATTCTCTCGGGGGGCGGTGGGAGCAGTACTTC. Amino acid sequence: CASTDSLGGRWEQYF.